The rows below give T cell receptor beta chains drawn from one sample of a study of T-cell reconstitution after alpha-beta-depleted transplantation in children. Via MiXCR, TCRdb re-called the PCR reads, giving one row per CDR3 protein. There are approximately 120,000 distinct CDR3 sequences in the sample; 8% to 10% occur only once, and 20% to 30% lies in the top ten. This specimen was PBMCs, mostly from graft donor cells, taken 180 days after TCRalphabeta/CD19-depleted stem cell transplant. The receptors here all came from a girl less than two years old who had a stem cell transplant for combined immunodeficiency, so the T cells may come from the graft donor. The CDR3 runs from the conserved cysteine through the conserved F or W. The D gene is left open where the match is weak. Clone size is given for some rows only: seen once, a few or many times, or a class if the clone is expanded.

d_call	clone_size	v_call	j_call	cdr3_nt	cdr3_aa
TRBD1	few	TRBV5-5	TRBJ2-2	TGTGCCAGCAGCCTGCCGACAGGGACCGGGGAGCTGTTTTTT	CASSLPTGTGELFF
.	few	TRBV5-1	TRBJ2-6	TGCGCCAGCAGCTGGAAGCTGTCTCTGGGGGCCAACGTCCTGACTTTC	CASSWKLSLGANVLTF
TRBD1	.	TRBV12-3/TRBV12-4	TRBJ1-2	TGTGCCAGCAGTTTCGACAGGGTATCTGGCTACACCTTC	CASSFDRVSGYTF
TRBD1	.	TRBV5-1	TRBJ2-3	TGCGCCAGCAGCTTGAACGGACAGGGGGCCACAGATACGCAGTATTTT	CASSLNGQGATDTQYF
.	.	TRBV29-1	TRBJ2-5	TGCAGCGTTGGGGGCCACAGGGTTGATGAGACCCAGTACTTC	CSVGGHRVDETQYF
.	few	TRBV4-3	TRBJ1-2	TGCGCCAGCAGCCAAGATCCCGGGTGGCCGAACTATGGCTACACCTTC	CASSQDPGWPNYGYTF
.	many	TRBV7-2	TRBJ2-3	TGTGCCAGCAGCTTAATGTCCGGGTACACAGATACGCAGTATTTT	CASSLMSGYTDTQYF
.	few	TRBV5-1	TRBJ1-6	TGCGCCAGCAGCCTACAGGCGGGACACCCTAATAATTCACCCCTCCACTTT	CASSLQAGHPNNSPLHF
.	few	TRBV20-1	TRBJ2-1	TGCAGTGCTACCTACCACGAGCAGTTCTTC	CSATYHEQFF
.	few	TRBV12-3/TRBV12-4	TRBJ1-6	TGTGCCAGCAGTTTGGGCTTGGATGCGCCCCTCCACTTT	CASSLGLDAPLHF
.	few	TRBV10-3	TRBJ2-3	TGTGCCATCAGTGACTCCGGGCTTGACACAGATACGCAGTATTTT	CAISDSGLDTDTQYF
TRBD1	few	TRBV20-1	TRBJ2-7	TGCAGTGCTAGAGGGGTTCCATTGACAGGGTCCGAGCAGTACTTC	CSARGVPLTGSEQYF
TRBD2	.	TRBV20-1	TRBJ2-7	TGCAGTGCCGGGACTAGCACAACCTACGAGCAGTACTTC	CSAGTSTTYEQYF
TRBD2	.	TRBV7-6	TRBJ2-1	TGTGCCAGCAGCTTAGTGGGGACTAGCGGGGATGAGCAGTTCTTC	CASSLVGTSGDEQFF
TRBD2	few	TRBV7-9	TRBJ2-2	TGTGCCAGCAGCCCGACTAGCGGATACACCGGGGAGCTGTTTTTT	CASSPTSGYTGELFF
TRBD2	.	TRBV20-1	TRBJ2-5	TGCAGTGCTAGAGATCCACTAGCGGTACAAGAGACCCAGTACTTC	CSARDPLAVQETQYF
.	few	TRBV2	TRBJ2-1	TGTGCCAGCAGTGGTCACAGGGTCAATGAGCAGTTCTTC	CASSGHRVNEQFF
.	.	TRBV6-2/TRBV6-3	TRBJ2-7	TGTGCCAGCAGCTTCTCTATTCCCTACGAGCAGTACTTC	CASSFSIPYEQYF
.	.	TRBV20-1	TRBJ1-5	TGCAGTGCTAGAGCCGACTACAGTGATAGCAATCAGCCCCAGCATTTT	CSARADYSDSNQPQHF
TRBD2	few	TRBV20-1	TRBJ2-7	TGCAGTGCTAGAGATCCGACTAGCGGCAGCTCCTACGAGCAGTACTTC	CSARDPTSGSSYEQYF
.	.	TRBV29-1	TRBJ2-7	TGCAGCGCGTTTACAGCTTCCTACGAGCAGTACTTC	CSAFTASYEQYF
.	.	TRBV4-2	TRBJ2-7	TGTGCCATCAGCGCTAGGACCCTCCACGAGCAGTACTTC	CAISARTLHEQYF
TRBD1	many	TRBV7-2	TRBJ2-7	TGTGCCAGCAGCTTAGGACAGGGGGTGAACGAGCAGTACTTC	CASSLGQGVNEQYF
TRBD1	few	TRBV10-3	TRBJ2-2	TGTGCCACCCTTCTTGGACAGGGAGTCGGGGAGCTGTTTTTT	CATLLGQGVGELFF
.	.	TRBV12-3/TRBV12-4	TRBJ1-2	TGTGCCAGCAGTTCCACAGGGACCTATGGCTACACCTTC	CASSSTGTYGYTF
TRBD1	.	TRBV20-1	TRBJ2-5	TGCAGTGCAAGGGACAGGGGGCGACCAGAGACCCAGTACTTC	CSARDRGRPETQYF
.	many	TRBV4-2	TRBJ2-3	TGTGCCAGCAGCAAGGGGGGATTAGGCACAGATACGCAGTATTTT	CASSKGGLGTDTQYF
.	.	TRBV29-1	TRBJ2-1	TGCAGCGTTGACAGGGTCCCCTACAATGAGCAGTTCTTC	CSVDRVPYNEQFF
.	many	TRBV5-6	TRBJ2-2	TGTGCCAGCAGCTTGGATTACATGGGATCCGGGGAGCTGTTTTTT	CASSLDYMGSGELFF
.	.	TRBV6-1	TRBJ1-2	TGTGCCAGCAGCCCTCAGACTTTTTGGTATGGCTACACCTTC	CASSPQTFWYGYTF
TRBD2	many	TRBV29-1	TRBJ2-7	TGCAGCGTTGGGACTAGCGGGAGATTTGGGGAGTACTTC	CSVGTSGRFGEYF
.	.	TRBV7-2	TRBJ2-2	TGTGCCAGCCCTTTTCCCGACGGGGGGAACACCGGGGAGCTGTTTTTT	CASPFPDGGNTGELFF
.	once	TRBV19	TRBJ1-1	TGTGCCAGTAGTATAGTGAACACTGAAGCTTTCTTT	CASSIVNTEAFF
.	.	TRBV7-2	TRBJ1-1	TGTGCCAGCAGCCCTCACCGTCGGACAGAGGGCCTAGCTGAAGCTTTCTTT	CASSPHRRTEGLAEAFF
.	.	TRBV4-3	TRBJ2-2	TGCGCCAGCAGCCTTAGGGCGGGGCCGTTGAGAACCGGGGAGCTGTTTTTT	CASSLRAGPLRTGELFF
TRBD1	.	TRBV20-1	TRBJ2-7	TGCAGTGCTTTCGACAGGGGGACCTCCTACGAGCAGTACTTC	CSAFDRGTSYEQYF
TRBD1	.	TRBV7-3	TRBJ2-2	TGTGCCAGCAGGGGACAGCCGAACACCGGGGAGCTGTTTTTT	CASRGQPNTGELFF
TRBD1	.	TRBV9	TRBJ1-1	TGTGCCAGCAGCGCCAGGACAGGGGCGAACACTGAAGCTTTCTTT	CASSARTGANTEAFF
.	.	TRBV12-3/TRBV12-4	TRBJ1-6	TGTGCCAGCAGTTGGCAGGCTCTTAATTCACCCCTCCACTTT	CASSWQALNSPLHF
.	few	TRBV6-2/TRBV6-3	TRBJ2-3	TGTGCCAGCAGTTACCTGGGACGGACCCGCACAGATACGCAGTATTTT	CASSYLGRTRTDTQYF
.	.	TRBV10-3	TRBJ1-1	TGTGCCATCAGTGAGCCGCCAGGGTGGAACACTGAAGCTTTCTTT	CAISEPPGWNTEAFF
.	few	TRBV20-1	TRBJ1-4	TGCAGTGCTACTAATGTCGGCGAAAAACTGTTTTTT	CSATNVGEKLFF
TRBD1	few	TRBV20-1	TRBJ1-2	TGCAGTGCTAGAGATCTGACAGGGTGGGAAGGCTACACCTTC	CSARDLTGWEGYTF
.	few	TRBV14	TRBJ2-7	TGTGCCAGCAGCCAAGCGGCCCCCTGGCCCTACGAGCAGTACTTC	CASSQAAPWPYEQYF
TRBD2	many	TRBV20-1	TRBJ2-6	TGCAGTGCTCCACGGGGAGCGGGGGCCCCGCTAGGGGCCAACGTCCTGACTTTC	CSAPRGAGAPLGANVLTF
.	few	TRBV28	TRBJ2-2	TGTGCCAGCAGTCGAGTGCTCGGGAACACCGGGGAGCTGTTTTTT	CASSRVLGNTGELFF
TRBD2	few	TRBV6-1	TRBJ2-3	TGTGCCAGCGAACGGGGGGAATCCACAGATACGCAGTATTTT	CASERGESTDTQYF
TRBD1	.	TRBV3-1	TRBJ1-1	TGTGCCAGCAGCCAAGTGGCAGGGGGGACGGGGCAAGCTTTCTTT	CASSQVAGGTGQAFF
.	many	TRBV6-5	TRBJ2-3	TGTGCCAGCAGATTACTAGGTCGGGGTACGCAGTATTTT	CASRLLGRGTQYF
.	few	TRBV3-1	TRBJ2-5	TGTGCCAGCAGCGACCAGACTAGAGGCGAGACCCAGTACTTC	CASSDQTRGETQYF